One sample yielded the 27 T cell receptor beta chains listed below, sequenced in a study of cytomegalovirus exposure and HLA in healthy donors. This PCR relied on a set of 60 Vbeta primers and 13 Jbeta primers. Sequencing was performed with immunoSEQ multiplex PCR; in TCRdb, only in-frame clones are kept and a portion is missing. The sample contains roughly 130,000 clones, approximately 81% of which appear only once. Sequencing was performed on PBMCs. These receptors were taken from a man aged 18-30 years in good health and CMV-seronegative.

The V gene is TRBV7-7, the J gene TRBJ2-5; maybe TRBD1 (6 bases). V dropped 2 bases and J dropped 2 bases, with 9 bases sitting between them. Germline V gene lookup returns CDR1 SSHAT and CDR2 FNYEAQ (reference sequence). This CDR3 contains 14 residues. This chain's CDR3 is CASSLNTGQETQYF. The CDR3 DNA is TGTGCCAGCAGCTTAAATACAGGGCAAGAGACCCAGTACTTC.

The rearrangement joins TRBV6-5 to TRBJ2-5, with D perhaps matching TRBD2 (5 bases). The CDR3 covers 12 residues. Trimming took 2 bases from V and 11 from J, leaving 12 bases between them. Germline lookup yields CDR1 MNHEY and CDR2 SVGAGI. CDR3 protein: CASSYVSGEQYF. The CDR3 region has the DNA TGTGCCAGCAGTTACGTGAGCGGTGAGCAGTACTTC.

The chain is built from TRBV5-6 and TRBJ2-3; tentative D call: TRBD2 (6 bases). This CDR3 has 17 amino acids. The V end lost 0 bases, the J end lost 2 bases, and 16 bases lay between the germline ends. Germline V gene data show CDR1 as SGHDT and CDR2 as YYEEEE. The CDR3 sequence is CASSLAKGLEDTDTQYF. The CDR3, as DNA: TGTGCCAGCAGCTTGGCCAAGGGACTCGAGGACACAGATACGCAGTATTTT.

This clone has just a few counts. The rearrangement joins TRBV4-1 to TRBJ2-7, with D uncertain. The V and J ends lost 0 bases and 3 bases respectively, with 15 bases between them. CDR1 and CDR2 (germline): MGHRA, YSYEKL. This CDR3 spans 16 amino acids. The DNA for the CDR3 is TGCGCCAGCAGCCAAGATGGGCAGGCACCTTACTACGAGCAGTACTTC. Translation: CASSQDGQAPYYEQYF.

The J gene is TRBJ1-2, the V gene TRBV6-1; 12 positions match TRBD1. Trimming cost V 3 bases and J 4 bases; bases outside gene matches: 6. The germline CDR1 and CDR2 sequences are MNHNS and SASEGT. The CDR3 consists of 16 residues. The CDR3, as DNA: TGTGCCAGCAGTGATGGGACAGGGGGCAGTCCCTATGGCTACACCTTC. It codes for CASSDGTGGSPYGYTF.

This clone occurred a few times. The chain uses TRBV6-5 and TRBJ1-1; 8 bases fit TRBD1. This CDR3 spans 15 amino acids. Germline CDR1 is MNHEY and CDR2 is SVGAGI. J lost 0 bases, V lost 1 base, and 1 base had no gene match. The CDR3 sequence: CASSYLDRVNTEAFF. The CDR3, as DNA: TGTGCCAGCAGTTACTTGGACAGGGTGAACACTGAAGCTTTCTTT.

The gene calls are TRBV6-5 and TRBJ1-1; D is unclear. Per germline, CDR1 MNHEY and CDR2 SVGAGI. Deletions cut 10 bases from V and 1 base from J, with 13 bases between. The CDR3 consists of 13 residues. CDR3: CATSQTQNTEAFF. The CDR3 DNA is TGTGCCACCTCACAAACCCAGAACACTGAAGCTTTCTTT.

The rearrangement uses TRBV2 and TRBJ2-7; no clear D. The length of the CDR3 is 15 residues. Germline values: CDR1 SNHLY, CDR2 FYNNEI. The V end was cut by 2 bases, the J end by 0 bases, with 11 bases between. In DNA, the CDR3 is TGTGCCAGCAGTGAACACTCGCTGAGCTCCTACGAGCAGTACTTC. Its protein is CASSEHSLSSYEQYF.

The J gene is TRBJ2-1, the V gene TRBV9; possibly TRBD2 for D (6 bases). CDR1 SGDLS and CDR2 YYNGEE come from the germline V gene. The germline V and J ends were trimmed by 4 bases and 4 bases, with 15 bases remaining between them. CDR3 size: 15 residues. The CDR3 sequence: CASSPYSGTYNEQFF. CDR3 DNA: TGTGCCAGCAGCCCGTACTCCGGGACTTACAATGAGCAGTTCTTC.

The chain combines TRBV5-6 with TRBJ2-7; the D is unclear. This CDR3 region has 14 residues. Between the trimmed V and J ends, which lost 0 bases and 3 bases, there was a span of 10 bases. From germline, CDR1 is SGHDT and CDR2 YYEEEE. The CDR3 reads CASSLGGSHYEQYF. In DNA, the CDR3 is TGTGCCAGCAGCTTGGGAGGCAGTCACTACGAGCAGTACTTC.

The chain is built from TRBV5-5 and TRBJ1-3; D remains ambiguous. The CDR3 runs 17 residues. Germline V lookup: CDR1 SGHKS, CDR2 YYEKEE (reference sequence). Trimming took off 6 bases at V and 0 bases at J, with 19 bases between the two ends. Written as DNA, the CDR3 is TGTGCCAGCAACCGGATGTGGGCAGTCTCCTCTGGAAACACCATATATTTT. The encoded protein is CASNRMWAVSSGNTIYF. The entire variable domain, with the rest obtained from reference TRBV5-5 and TRBJ1-3, is as follows: DAGVTQSPTHLIKTRGQQVTLRCSPISGHKSVSWYQQVLGQGPQFIFQYYEKEERGRGNFPDRFSARQFPNYSSELNVNALLLGDSALYLCASNRMWAVSSGNTIYFGEGSWLTVV.

As for this clone: Sequence at one end of the junction differs from germline and may be a read error. The chain employs TRBV7-7 and TRBJ2-3, with D hard to call. This CDR3 is built from 14 residues. CDR1 and CDR2 (germline): SSHAT, FNYEAQ (reference sequence). This chain's CDR3 is CASSLTTATDTQYF. CDR3 sequence (DNA): TGTGCTAGCAGCTTAACCACAGCCACAGATACGCAGTATTTT. Using reference TRBV7-7 and TRBJ2-3 for the parts outside the CDR3, the full variable domain is GAGVSQSPRYKVTKRGQDVTLRCDPISSHATLYWYQQALGQGPEFLTYFNYEAQPDKSGLPSDRFSAERPEGSISTLTIQRTEQRDSAMYRCASSLTTATDTQYFGPGTRLTVL.

V gene TRBV7-9 combines with J gene TRBJ2-3, with 12 bases matching TRBD2. The CDR3 totals 16 residues. V lost 2 bases to trimming and J lost 7 bases; unmatched junction nucleotides: 7. Germline V gene data show CDR1 as SEHNR and CDR2 as FQNEAQ (reference sequence). CDR3 DNA: TGTGCCAGCAGCTTACAGGGGACTAGCGGGTTAAATACGCAGTATTTT. Amino acid sequence: CASSLQGTSGLNTQYF.

The V and J genes are TRBV5-6 and TRBJ2-5, with 10 bases lining up with TRBD2. Germline V gives CDR1 SGHDT, CDR2 YYEEEE. V lost 4 bases to trimming and J lost 4 bases; unmatched junction nucleotides: 13. This CDR3 spans 17 amino acids. The CDR3 bases are TGTGCCAGCAGCGTAATACTAGCGGGACTAGGTGGAGAGACCCAGTACTTC. This gives the protein CASSVILAGLGGETQYF.

This sequence joins TRBV6-6 and TRBJ2-7, with D hard to call. V lost 6 bases and J 7 bases, leaving 13 bases between the germline ends. Germline CDR1 is MNHNY and CDR2 is SVGAGI (reference sequence). The CDR3 has 12 amino acids. The CDR3 region has the DNA TGTGCCAGCAGCTACCCATCCGGGGAGCAGTACTTC. It specifies CASSYPSGEQYF.

The V call is TRBV7-2, the J call TRBJ1-2; possibly TRBD1 for D (5 bases). The CDR3 extends over 12 amino acids. V dropped 5 bases and J dropped 4 bases, with 8 bases sitting between them. The V gene's germline CDR1 is SGHTA and CDR2 FQGNSA. The CDR3 nucleotides are TGTGCCAGCAGCACAGGATTCTATGGCTACACCTTC. Encoded protein: CASSTGFYGYTF. Complete variable domain (other parts from reference TRBV7-2 and TRBJ1-2): GAGVSQSPSNKVTEKGKDVELRCDPISGHTALYWYRQSLGQGLEFLIYFQGNSAPDKSGLPSDRFSAERTGGSVSTLTIQRTQQEDSAVYLCASSTGFYGYTFGSGTRLTVV.

The V and J genes are TRBV7-8 and TRBJ1-4, with 9 positions matching TRBD1. Germline lookup yields CDR1 SGHVS and CDR2 FQNEAQ. Germline trimming cut 4 bases from V and 8 bases from J; bases unmatched to any gene: 5. The CDR3 runs 14 residues. This CDR3 reads CASSSGQGNEKLFF. The CDR3 DNA sequence: TGTGCCAGCAGCTCTGGACAGGGGAACGAAAAACTGTTTTTT.

CDR3 nucleotides: TGTGCCTGGAGTGTACGGGCTGGGCGGGGGAGTAACCAAGAGACCCAGTACTTC. Protein product: CAWSVRAGRGSNQETQYF. The genes are TRBV30 and TRBJ2-5; 7 bases align to TRBD2. There are 18 residues in the CDR3. Germline loops: CDR1 GTSNPN, CDR2 SVGIG (reference sequence). V dropped 0 bases and J dropped 0; count of bases not matched to a gene: 13.

The chain combines TRBV18 with TRBJ1-1; unclear D gene. Germline V lookup: CDR1 KGHSH, CDR2 LQKENI. V was trimmed by 2 bases and J by 1 base, leaving 8 bases between them. The CDR3 sequence is 14 residues long. The CDR3 DNA is TGTGCCAGCTCACCAGGGCAGGCGAACACTGAAGCTTTCTTT. It is translated as CASSPGQANTEAFF.

The V call is TRBV18, the J call TRBJ1-3, with 8 bases fitting TRBD1. The CDR3 sequence is 14 residues long. Germline V gene sequence: CDR1 KGHSH, CDR2 LQKENI. V lost 3 bases to trimming and J lost 11 bases; unmatched junction nucleotides: 9. The CDR3 nucleotides are TGTGCCAGCTCACCGGACAGGGTTGGTTTCGCCATATATTTT. It is translated as CASSPDRVGFAIYF.

This rearrangement joins TRBV10-1 to TRBJ2-2; perhaps TRBD1 as D (5 bases). Germline V gene sequence: CDR1 WNHNN, CDR2 SYGVQD (reference sequence). This CDR3 is built from 13 residues. Trimming removed 0 bases at V and 9 bases at J, with 8 bases between. This CDR3 is CASSESQDRELFF. CDR3 coding DNA: TGCGCCAGCAGTGAGTCACAGGACCGGGAGCTGTTTTTT.

Turning to this clone: An end of the junction does not agree with germline; a read error may underlie this. The genes are TRBV2 and TRBJ2-7; perhaps TRBD2 as D (5 bases). The CDR3 is 12 amino acids. Looked up from germline, CDR1 is SNHLY and CDR2 is FYNNEI. DNA for the CDR3: TGTGCCAGCAGTGCACGGGGAGCGCCAGCAGACTTC. The encoded protein is CASSARGAPADF.

This clone showed up just a few times. V is TRBV19 and J is TRBJ2-5, with TRBD2 matching over 7 bases. The CDR3 sequence is 12 residues long. The trim removed 3 bases at V and 5 bases at J, leaving 0 bases unmatched. CDR1 LNHDA and CDR2 SQIVND come from the germline V gene (reference sequence). The CDR3 region has the DNA TGTGCCAGTAGTATGCGGGAGGAGACCCAGTACTTC. This gives the protein CASSMREETQYF.

The chain couples TRBV7-9 to TRBJ1-1; 8 bases line up with TRBD1. J lost 6 bases, V lost 5 bases, and 14 bases had no gene match. The germline V gene encodes CDR1 SEHNR and CDR2 FQNEAQ (reference sequence). This CDR3 is built from 16 residues. CDR3: CASSKGRTGLGAEAFF. CDR3 coding DNA: TGTGCCAGCAGCAAAGGTCGGACAGGGCTTGGGGCTGAAGCTTTCTTT.

The chain is built from TRBV29-1 and TRBJ1-2; no definite D call. The CDR3 is made up of 12 amino acids. Per the germline V gene, CDR1 is SQVTM and CDR2 is ANQGSEA. V was pared by 3 bases and J by 3 bases, with 8 bases between. The DNA for the CDR3 is TGCAGCGTTGACGCGGGCTACTATGGCTACACCTTC. This translates into CSVDAGYYGYTF.

The V and J genes are TRBV7-9 and TRBJ1-5; a possible D gene is TRBD1 (5 bases). The V gene's germline CDR1 is SEHNR and CDR2 FQNEAQ (reference sequence). V gave up 5 bases and J gave up 1 base, with 18 bases separating them. The CDR3 contains 17 residues. CDR3 residues: CASSPRGGGESNQPQHF. The CDR3 DNA is TGTGCCAGCAGCCCGAGGGGTGGAGGGGAGAGCAATCAGCCCCAGCATTTT. The entire variable domain, with the rest obtained from reference TRBV7-9 and TRBJ1-5, is as follows: DTGVSQNPRHKITKRGQNVTFRCDPISEHNRLYWYRQTLGQGPEFLTYFQNEAQLEKSRLLSDRFSAERPKGSFSTLEIQRTEQGDSAMYLCASSPRGGGESNQPQHFGDGTRLSIL.

The chain recombines TRBV7-6 with TRBJ2-1; D is perhaps TRBD2 (5 bases). The CDR3 spans 15 residues. Germline values: CDR1 SGHVS, CDR2 FNYEAQ. V lost 4 bases, J lost 0 bases, and 10 bases lay in between. CDR3 loop: CASSSSSSSYNEQFF. CDR3 sequence (DNA): TGTGCCAGCAGCTCTAGCTCGAGCTCCTACAATGAGCAGTTCTTC.